This paragraph covers one T cell receptor beta chain sequence. Its antigen remains unidentified. The junction had 14 bases not matched to a gene; V was cut back by 1 base and J by 5 bases. CDR3 length equals 18 residues. Germline loops: CDR1 SGHRS, CDR2 YFSETQ. The data belong to a study of cytomegalovirus exposure and HLA in healthy donors. General observations from the study: By HLA locus, TCR association rates varied in a later analysis, with DRB1 showing the most and HLA-C the fewest. The listing of 150 to 200 TCR beta chains classed them as cytomegalovirus-associated. CMV serostatus stood as the only immune exposure information on hand. Within an earlier analysis, most TCR beta V segments proved productive either about 87% or about 30% of the time.

With 60 Vbeta and 13 Jbeta primers, the PCR was carried out. Here immunoSEQ multiplex PCR was the method, and the copy in TCRdb shows in-frame clones only, minus some. Among 150,000 to 200,000 clones listed, roughly 80% were seen once. Material for sequencing was PBMCs. The origin of this receptor is a man aged 45-65 years in good health and CMV-seronegative. The gene calls are TRBV5-1 and TRBJ2-5; 10 bases are shared with TRBD2. CDR3 nucleotides: TGCGCCAGCAGCTTGCCCAGAAGAGGGAGCGGGGGGGCGGAGACCCAGTACTTC. Its protein is CASSLPRRGSGGAETQYF.